This record looks at one TCR beta chain sequence and its context. This clone was counted a few times. Its antigen target is currently unknown. Base qualities are not provided; no much larger clone lies one nucleotide away. The receptor library was made with the immunoSEQ multiplex PCR assay. TCRdb stores this immuneACCESS table with in-frame sequences only. Part of the clones is absent; in the studies checked, under half of the shortfall reflects unresolved V genes, and no reason is known for the rest. For this sample there are 90,000 to 130,000 clones; about 80% appear just once. The top ten hold 6% to 8% of the sample. This sample was included in a study of control samples from healthy donors and cancer patients (dated by TCRdb to between 2020 and 2021). Reading from cysteine to phenylalanine, the CDR3 counts 12 amino acids. Only CDR3 DNA is held: 36 bases, read in frame from base 1. CDR1 MNHEY and CDR2 SVGAGI are derived from the germline V gene. The V end loses 8 bases and the J end loses 3 bases, and a stretch of 8 bases separates them.

This sequence uses TRBV6-5 and TRBJ2-1; 6 matching bases give a weak D call of TRBD1. The sample consisted of blood. This receptor was taken from a man between 18 and 29 years old in good health. The CDR3 in this case is CASGGLYNEQFF. At the DNA level, the sequence is TGTGCCAGCGGGGGCCTCTACAATGAGCAGTTCTTC.